This paragraph covers one TCR beta chain sequence. The target antigen is unknown. This CDR3 has 17 amino acids. The ends lost 4 bases at V and 4 bases at J; junction bases unmatched: 14. CDR1 is SGHDT and CDR2 is YYEEEE in the germline V gene. This record belongs to a study of PD-1 blockade in classical Hodgkin lymphoma. Study conclusions and caveats: Healthy donors reportedly exceeded newly diagnosed patients in baseline TCR diversity. Repertoire differences lack defined causes, possibly disease activity or prior therapy.

Libraries were prepared by immunoSEQ multiplex PCR; TCRdb keeps only in-frame clonotypes and omits some of them. The data contain some 13,000 clones, approximately 81% of them singletons. The time point: cycle 4 day 1 (C4D1), after five to seven weeks of nivolumab. There was relapse after autologous stem cell transplantation in every patient, and there was variation in brentuximab vedotin exposure. The origin of this receptor is a human donor with classical Hodgkin lymphoma. The chain combines TRBV5-6 with TRBJ2-3, with TRBD2 identical over 8 bases. The source was peripheral blood mononuclear cells (PBMCs), collected before the fourth cycle of nivolumab. The CDR3 sequence is CASSPSPGRADADTQYF. CDR3 DNA sequence: TGTGCCAGCAGCCCGAGCCCCGGGAGGGCCGATGCAGATACGCAGTATTTT.